This T cell receptor (beta chain) was captured by sequencing in a study of cytomegalovirus exposure and HLA in healthy donors. PCR was performed using 60 Vbeta and 13 Jbeta primers. Measured with immunoSEQ multiplex PCR; TCRdb has only the in-frame clones, and not every one. The sample has 100,000 to 150,000 clones, about 80% seen once; the top ten hold 2.5% to 3.5%. Germline CDR1 reads SGHAT; CDR2 reads FQNNGV. The CDR3 totals 16 residues. Trimming cost V 1 base and J 5 bases; bases outside gene matches: 3. Material for sequencing was PBMCs. The chain employs TRBV11-2 and TRBJ2-7; 15 nucleotides agree with TRBD2. This sequence originates from a woman in her fifties or sixties in good health and CMV-seronegative. The CDR3 spells CASSLGTSGRVNEQYF. In nucleotides, the CDR3 is TGTGCCAGCAGCTTAGGGACTAGCGGGAGGGTCAACGAGCAGTACTTC.